This TCR beta chain was documented in a study of CD8 T cells in ankylosing spondylitis. Broader study findings: There was a TCR beta motif, made of several highly homologous variants, that appeared characteristic of ankylosing spondylitis blood. Clones linked with disease were CD8+ and fairly uncommon in the peripheral blood. Some motif variants were previously reported in reactive arthritis synovial fluid and blood. Clones tied to disease were said to be significantly enriched in matched ankylosing spondylitis synovial fluid.

A word on this clonotype: The antigen is not known.

V was pared by 4 bases and J by 5 bases, with 8 bases between. Germline V gene lookup returns CDR1 SNHLY and CDR2 FYNNEI. The CDR3 length is 13 residues. The authors made TCR beta libraries by quantitative 5'-RACE with molecular barcodes. TCRdb reprocessed the 5' RACE reads via MiXCR and lists one record per CDR3 protein. Of 670,000 or so distinct CDR3 sequences listed, around 19% are singletons. This sequence was found in a male donor with ankylosing spondylitis. The genes are TRBV2 and TRBJ1-4; D ambiguous. The sample comprised blood, either unsorted or a sorted T cell fraction (not recorded which). The CDR3 reads CASSGQENEKLFF. In nucleotides, the CDR3 is TGTGCCAGCAGTGGGCAGGAGAATGAAAAACTGTTTTTT. Together with reference TRBV2 and TRBJ1-4, the CDR3 gives the full variable domain: EPEVTQTPSHQVTQMGQEVILRCVPISNHLYFYWYRQILGQKVEFLVSFYNNEISEKSEIFDDQFSVERPDGSNFTLKIRSTKLEDSAMYFCASSGQENEKLFFGSGTQLSVL.